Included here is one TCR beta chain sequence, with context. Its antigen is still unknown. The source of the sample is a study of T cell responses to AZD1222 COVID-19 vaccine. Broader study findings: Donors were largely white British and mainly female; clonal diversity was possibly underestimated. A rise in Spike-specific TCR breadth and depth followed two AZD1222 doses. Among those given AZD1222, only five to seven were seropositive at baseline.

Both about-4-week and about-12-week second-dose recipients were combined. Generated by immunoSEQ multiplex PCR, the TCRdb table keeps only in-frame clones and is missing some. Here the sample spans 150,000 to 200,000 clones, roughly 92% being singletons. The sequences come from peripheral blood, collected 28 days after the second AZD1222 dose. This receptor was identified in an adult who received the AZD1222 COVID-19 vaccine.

CDR3 amino acids: CASSYRQGNTGELFF. The CDR3 coding sequence is TGTGCCAGCAGTTACCGACAGGGGAACACCGGGGAGCTGTTTTTT. The V and J genes are TRBV6-5 and TRBJ2-2; TRBD1 matches at 7 bases. Germline V gives CDR1 MNHEY, CDR2 SVGAGI. The CDR3 has 15 residues. Trimming at V came to 2 bases and at J to 1 base, leaving 1 base not matched to a gene.